The 8 T cell receptor beta chains given below trace back to one sample, sequenced in a study of tumor-infiltrating lymphocytes in localized non-small cell lung cancer. The data were produced by immunoSEQ multiplex PCR, yet TCRdb's version contains in-frame clones alone and is incomplete. The table lists 7,000 to 9,500 clones, around 79% of them singletons. The sequenced sample consisted of uninvolved lung tissue not adjacent to the tumor. The receptors were gathered from a human donor with non-small cell lung cancer.

The chain links TRBV4-1 to TRBJ1-2; 7 nucleotides align to TRBD1. Trimming cost V 2 bases and J 8 bases; bases outside gene matches: 5. CDR1 and CDR2 from the germline V gene are MGHRA and YSYEKL. This CDR3 is 13 amino acids long. DNA of the CDR3: TGCGCCAGCAGCCAATGGGACAGCGGAGGCTACACCTTC. Translation: CASSQWDSGGYTF.

The genes are TRBV29-1 and TRBJ1-1, with TRBD1 as a possible D gene (5 bases). Germline V CDR1 and CDR2: SQVTM, ANQGSEA. This CDR3 has 13 residues. The V gene lost 5 bases and the J gene lost 0 bases, with 10 bases spanning the gap. The CDR3 nucleotides are TGCAGCGTTTCTGGGGCCGTGAACACTGAAGCTTTCTTT. Translating gives CSVSGAVNTEAFF.

The rearrangement links TRBV7-3 to TRBJ2-2, with 10 positions matching TRBD2. This CDR3 is built from 16 residues. Trimming took 2 bases from V and 6 from J; bases not matched to a gene: 6. Germline values: CDR1 SGHTA, CDR2 FQGTGA. This CDR3 reads CASSLASGRYAGELFF. In DNA form, the CDR3 reads TGTGCCAGCAGCTTAGCTAGCGGGAGATATGCCGGGGAGCTGTTTTTT. The entire variable domain, with the rest obtained from reference TRBV7-3 and TRBJ2-2, is as follows: GAGVSQTPSNKVTEKGKYVELRCDPISGHTALYWYRQSLGQGPEFLIYFQGTGAADDSGLPNDRFFAVRPEGSVSTLKIQRTERGDSAVYLCASSLASGRYAGELFFGEGSRLTVL.

The chain joins TRBV27 to TRBJ2-7; TRBD1 agrees at 9 bases. Germline trimming cut 7 bases from V and 6 bases from J; bases unmatched to any gene: 16. Germline V gene lookup returns CDR1 MNHEY and CDR2 SMNVEV (reference sequence). This CDR3 comprises 16 residues. CDR3 coding DNA: TGTGCCAGCACCAAGTCCCCGGGACAGGGATCCAGCGAGCAGTACTTC. Translated: CASTKSPGQGSSEQYF.

This chain connects TRBV18 to TRBJ1-4; D is uncertain. Between the trimmed V and J ends, which lost 3 bases and 8 bases, there was a span of 10 bases. Germline CDR1 reads KGHSH; CDR2 reads LQKENI. The CDR3 covers 13 residues. Here the CDR3 reads CASSPFESEKLFF. The CDR3 region has the DNA TGTGCCAGCTCACCGTTCGAAAGCGAAAAACTGTTTTTT.

The CDR3 DNA reads as TGTGCCAGCAGTTTAGGAGACAGGGTTGTTTCTGGCTACACCTTC. It codes for CASSLGDRVVSGYTF. This rearrangement joins TRBV28 to TRBJ1-2, with 7 bases that match TRBD1. The CDR3 extends over 15 amino acids. The germline V gene encodes CDR1 MDHEN and CDR2 SYDVKM. V trimming: 2 bases; J trimming: 7 bases; junction bases outside the gene matches: 10.

V usage is TRBV6-1 and J usage is TRBJ2-7; a weak D match, TRBD1 (5 bases). CDR3 size: 13 residues. V dropped 8 bases and J dropped 3 bases, with 14 bases sitting between them. Germline CDR1 MNHNS, CDR2 SASEGT. The CDR3 protein is CASCWADNYEQYF. CDR3 nucleotide sequence: TGTGCCAGCTGTTGGGCGGACAACTACGAGCAGTACTTC.

This clone has only a few counts. The rearrangement links TRBV6-5 to TRBJ1-1; a possible D gene is TRBD1 (5 bases). Trimming removed 0 bases at V and 6 bases at J, with 8 bases between. This CDR3 is 13 amino acids long. The germline CDR1 and CDR2 sequences are MNHEY and SVGAGI. The CDR3 loop is CASSYSSGPEAFF. The CDR3 bases are TGTGCCAGCAGTTACTCCTCGGGGCCTGAAGCTTTCTTT.